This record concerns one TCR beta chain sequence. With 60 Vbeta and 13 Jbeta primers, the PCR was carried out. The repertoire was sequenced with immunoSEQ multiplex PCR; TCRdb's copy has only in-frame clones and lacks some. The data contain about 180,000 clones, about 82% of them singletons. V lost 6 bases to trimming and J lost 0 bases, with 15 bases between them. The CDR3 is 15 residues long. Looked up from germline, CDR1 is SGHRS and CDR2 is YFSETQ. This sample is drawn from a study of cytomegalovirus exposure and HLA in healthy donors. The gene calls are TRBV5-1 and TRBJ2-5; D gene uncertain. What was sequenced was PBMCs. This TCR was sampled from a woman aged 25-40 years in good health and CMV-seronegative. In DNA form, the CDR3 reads TGCGCCAGCACCTCCCTGCCCAGCGACCAAGAGACCCAGTACTTC. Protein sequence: CASTSLPSDQETQYF.